The 5 T cell receptor beta chains in this list originate from one sample, sequenced in a study of cytomegalovirus exposure and HLA in healthy donors. Amplification used 60 Vbeta primers and 13 Jbeta primers. The assay was immunoSEQ multiplex PCR, and TCRdb's table has in-frame clones only and misses some. Seen here are about 130,000 clones, 83% observed once, and the top ten hold about 3.7%. Sequencing was performed on PBMCs. These receptors all stem from a middle-aged woman in good health and CMV-seropositive.

The chain uses TRBV2 and TRBJ2-3; maybe TRBD2 (6 bases). The CDR3 totals 15 residues. Germline CDR1 and CDR2: SNHLY and FYNNEI. With 3 bases removed from V and 3 bases from J, the gap between germline ends came to 13 bases. The DNA of the CDR3 is TGTGCCAGCAGTGAGGGATCGCGGGAAACAGATACGCAGTATTTT. It specifies CASSEGSRETDTQYF.

This chain connects TRBV2 to TRBJ2-7; TRBD1 matches at 9 bases. Germline loops: CDR1 SNHLY, CDR2 FYNNEI. This CDR3 is built from 16 residues. The trim removed 6 bases at V and 1 base at J, leaving 10 bases unmatched. CDR3 protein: CASRPRQGEISYEQYF. The CDR3 DNA reads TGTGCCAGCAGGCCTCGACAGGGGGAGATTTCCTACGAGCAGTACTTC.

The CDR3, as DNA: TGCGCCAGCAGCTTGGACAGTTTGAACACTGAAGCTTTCTTT. It translates to CASSLDSLNTEAFF. The V and J genes are TRBV5-1 and TRBJ1-1; D unresolved. There are 14 residues in the CDR3. From germline, CDR1 is SGHRS and CDR2 YFSETQ. Trimming removed 0 bases from V and 0 bases from J, with 6 bases in between.

V usage is TRBV5-3 and J usage is TRBJ2-5; D possibly corresponds to TRBD1 (5 bases). TRBV5-3 belongs to the ORF category, with a function that is uncertain. V gave up 0 bases and J gave up 5 bases, with 8 bases separating them. The CDR3 spans 13 residues. Here the CDR3 DNA reads TGTGCCAGAAGCTTGGACAGGTTTGAGACCCAGTACTTC. Its protein product is CARSLDRFETQYF.

V and J are TRBV5-1 and TRBJ1-3; D gene uncertain. The CDR3 consists of 14 residues. The V end lost 0 bases, the J end lost 4 bases, and 8 bases lay between the germline ends. Germline V lookup: CDR1 SGHRS, CDR2 YFSETQ. The CDR3 nucleotides are TGCGCCAGCAGCTTGGAAGGAGGAGGAAACACCATATATTTT. Translating it yields CASSLEGGGNTIYF.